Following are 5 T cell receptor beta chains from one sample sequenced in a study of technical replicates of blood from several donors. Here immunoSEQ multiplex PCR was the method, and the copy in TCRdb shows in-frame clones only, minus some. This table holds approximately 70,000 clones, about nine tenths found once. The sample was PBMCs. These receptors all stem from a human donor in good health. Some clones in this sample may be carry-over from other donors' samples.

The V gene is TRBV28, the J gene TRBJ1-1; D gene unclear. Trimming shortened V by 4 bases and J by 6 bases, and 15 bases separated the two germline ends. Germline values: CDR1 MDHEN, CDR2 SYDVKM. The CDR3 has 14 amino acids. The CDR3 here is CASSSPTWLAEAFF. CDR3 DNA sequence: TGTGCCAGCAGTTCACCAACCTGGCTCGCTGAAGCTTTCTTT.

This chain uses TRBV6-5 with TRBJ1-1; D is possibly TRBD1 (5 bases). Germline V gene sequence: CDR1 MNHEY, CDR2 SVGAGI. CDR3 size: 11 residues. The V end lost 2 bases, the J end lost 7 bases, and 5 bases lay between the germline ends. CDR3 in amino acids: CASSYDSEAFF. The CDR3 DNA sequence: TGTGCCAGCAGTTACGACAGTGAAGCTTTCTTT.

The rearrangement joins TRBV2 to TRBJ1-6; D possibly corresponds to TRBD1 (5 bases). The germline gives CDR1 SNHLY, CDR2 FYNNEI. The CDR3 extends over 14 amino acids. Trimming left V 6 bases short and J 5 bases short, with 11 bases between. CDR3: CASRFQGDNSPLHF. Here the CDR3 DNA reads TGTGCCAGCAGGTTCCAAGGGGATAATTCACCCCTCCACTTT.

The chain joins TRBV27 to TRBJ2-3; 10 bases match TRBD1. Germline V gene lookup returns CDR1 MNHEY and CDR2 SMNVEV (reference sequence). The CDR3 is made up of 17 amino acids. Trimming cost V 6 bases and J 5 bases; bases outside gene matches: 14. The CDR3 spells CASSKDRGGGLGDTQYF. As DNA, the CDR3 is TGTGCCAGCAGCAAGGACAGGGGGGGAGGTTTAGGAGATACGCAGTATTTT.

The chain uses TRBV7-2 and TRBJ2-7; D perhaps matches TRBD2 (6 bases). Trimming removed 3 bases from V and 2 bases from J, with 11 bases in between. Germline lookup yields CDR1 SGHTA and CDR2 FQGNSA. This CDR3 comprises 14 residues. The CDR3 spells CASSFTGTPYEQYF. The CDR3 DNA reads TGTGCCAGCAGCTTTACGGGGACTCCCTACGAGCAGTACTTC.